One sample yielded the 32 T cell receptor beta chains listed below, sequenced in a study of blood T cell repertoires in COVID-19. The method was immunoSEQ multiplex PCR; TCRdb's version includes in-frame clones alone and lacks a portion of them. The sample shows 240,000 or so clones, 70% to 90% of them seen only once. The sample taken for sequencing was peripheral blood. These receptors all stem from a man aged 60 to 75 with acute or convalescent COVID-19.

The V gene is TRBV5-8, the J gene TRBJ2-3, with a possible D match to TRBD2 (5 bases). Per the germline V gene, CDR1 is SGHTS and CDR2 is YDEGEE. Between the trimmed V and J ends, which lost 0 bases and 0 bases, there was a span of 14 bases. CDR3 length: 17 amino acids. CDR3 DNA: TGTGCCAGCAGCTTGGCCGGTTCGGGCGGGAGCACAGATACGCAGTATTTT. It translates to CASSLAGSGGSTDTQYF.

The CDR3 sequence is CASRGGGKGGYTF. The CDR3, as DNA: TGTGCCAGCAGGGGCGGGGGAAAGGGGGGCTACACCTTC. The chain couples TRBV25-1 to TRBJ1-2; tentative D call: TRBD1 (5 bases). Germline V gene lookup returns CDR1 MGHDK and CDR2 SYGVNS. The CDR3 is 13 amino acids. The ends were cut back, 6 bases at V and 8 bases at J, with 16 bases in the middle.

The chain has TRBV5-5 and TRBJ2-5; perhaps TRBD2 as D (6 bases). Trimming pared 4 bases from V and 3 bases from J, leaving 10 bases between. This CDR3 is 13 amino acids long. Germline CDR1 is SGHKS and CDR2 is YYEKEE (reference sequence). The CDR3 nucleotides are TGTGCCAGCAGCCCGGGACTTAAAGAGACCCAGTACTTC. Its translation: CASSPGLKETQYF.

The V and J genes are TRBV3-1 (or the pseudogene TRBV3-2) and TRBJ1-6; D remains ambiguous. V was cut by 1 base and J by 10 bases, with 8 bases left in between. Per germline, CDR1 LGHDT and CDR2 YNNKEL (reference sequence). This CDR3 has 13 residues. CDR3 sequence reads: CASSQGTESPLHF. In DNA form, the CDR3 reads TGTGCCAGCAGCCAAGGCACAGAATCACCCCTCCACTTT.

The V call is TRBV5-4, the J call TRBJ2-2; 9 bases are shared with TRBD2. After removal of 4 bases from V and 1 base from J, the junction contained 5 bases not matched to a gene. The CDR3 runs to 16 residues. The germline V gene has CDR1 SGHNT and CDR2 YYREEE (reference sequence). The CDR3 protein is CASSPQTSGNTGELFF. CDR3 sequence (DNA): TGTGCCAGCAGCCCGCAGACTAGCGGGAACACCGGGGAGCTGTTTTTT.

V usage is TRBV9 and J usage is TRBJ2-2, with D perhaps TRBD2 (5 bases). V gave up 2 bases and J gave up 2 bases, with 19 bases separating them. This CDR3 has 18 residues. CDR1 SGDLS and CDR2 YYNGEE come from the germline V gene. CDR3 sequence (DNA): TGTGCCAGCAGCGTCTTCGCCGGACTCGGGTACAACACCGGGGAGCTGTTTTTT. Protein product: CASSVFAGLGYNTGELFF.

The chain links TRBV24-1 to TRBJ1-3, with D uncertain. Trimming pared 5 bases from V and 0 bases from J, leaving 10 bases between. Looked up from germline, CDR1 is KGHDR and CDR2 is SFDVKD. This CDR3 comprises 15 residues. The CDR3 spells CATSGVGASGNTIYF. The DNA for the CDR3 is TGTGCCACCAGTGGAGTGGGCGCCTCTGGAAACACCATATATTTT.

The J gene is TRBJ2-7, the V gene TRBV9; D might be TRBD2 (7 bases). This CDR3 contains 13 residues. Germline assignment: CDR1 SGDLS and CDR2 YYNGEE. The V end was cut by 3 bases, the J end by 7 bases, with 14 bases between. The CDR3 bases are TGTGCCAGCAGCGGAAACAGGGAGGGGGAGCAGTACTTC. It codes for CASSGNREGEQYF.

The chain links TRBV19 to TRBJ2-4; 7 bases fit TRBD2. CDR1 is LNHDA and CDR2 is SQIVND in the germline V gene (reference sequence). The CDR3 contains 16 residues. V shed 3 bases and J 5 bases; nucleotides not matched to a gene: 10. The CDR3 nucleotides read TGTGCCAGTAGTATTATGGGGAGGGGCGAGGAAAACATTCAGTACTTC. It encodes CASSIMGRGEENIQYF.

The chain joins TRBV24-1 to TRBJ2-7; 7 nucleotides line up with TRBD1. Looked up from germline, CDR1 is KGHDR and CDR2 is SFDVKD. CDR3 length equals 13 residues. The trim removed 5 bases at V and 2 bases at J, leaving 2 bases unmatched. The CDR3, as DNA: TGTGCCACCAGTGCAGGGACAGCCTACGAGCAGTACTTC. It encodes CATSAGTAYEQYF.

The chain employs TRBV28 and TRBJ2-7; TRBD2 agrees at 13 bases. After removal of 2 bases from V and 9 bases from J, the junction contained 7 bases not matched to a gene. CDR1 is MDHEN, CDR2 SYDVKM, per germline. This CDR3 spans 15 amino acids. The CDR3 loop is CASSLKTSGRSLQYF. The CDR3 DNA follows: TGTGCCAGCAGTTTAAAGACTAGCGGGAGGTCTTTGCAGTACTTC.

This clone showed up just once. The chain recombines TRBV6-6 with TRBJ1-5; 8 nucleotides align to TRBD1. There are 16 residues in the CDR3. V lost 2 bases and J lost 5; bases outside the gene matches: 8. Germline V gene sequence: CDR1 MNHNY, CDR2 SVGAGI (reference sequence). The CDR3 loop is CASSYRTGRGDQPQHF. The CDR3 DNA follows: TGTGCCAGCAGTTACCGGACAGGGAGAGGGGATCAGCCCCAGCATTTT.

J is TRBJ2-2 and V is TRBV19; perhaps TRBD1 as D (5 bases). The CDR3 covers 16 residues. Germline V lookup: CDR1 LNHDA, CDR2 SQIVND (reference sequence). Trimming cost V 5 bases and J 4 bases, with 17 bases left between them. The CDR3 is CASSQISTQGTGELFF. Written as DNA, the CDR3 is TGTGCCAGTAGTCAAATTTCAACCCAGGGCACCGGGGAGCTGTTTTTT.

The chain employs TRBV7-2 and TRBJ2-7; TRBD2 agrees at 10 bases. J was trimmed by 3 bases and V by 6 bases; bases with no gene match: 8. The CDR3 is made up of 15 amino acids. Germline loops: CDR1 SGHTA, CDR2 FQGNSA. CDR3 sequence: CASSSIAGGLYEQYF. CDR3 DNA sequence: TGTGCCAGCAGTTCCATAGCGGGAGGTCTCTACGAGCAGTACTTC.

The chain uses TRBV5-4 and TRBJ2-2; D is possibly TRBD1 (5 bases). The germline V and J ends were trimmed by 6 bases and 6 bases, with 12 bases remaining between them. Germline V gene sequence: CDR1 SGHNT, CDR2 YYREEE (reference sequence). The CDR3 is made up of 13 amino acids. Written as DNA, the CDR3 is TGTGCCAGCAAGGACACAGGACCCGGGGAGCTGTTTTTT. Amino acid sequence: CASKDTGPGELFF.

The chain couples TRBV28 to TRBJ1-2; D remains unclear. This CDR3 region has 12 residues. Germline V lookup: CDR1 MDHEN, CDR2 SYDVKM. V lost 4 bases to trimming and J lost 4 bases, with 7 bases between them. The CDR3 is CASSYGGYGYTF. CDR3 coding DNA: TGTGCCAGCAGTTACGGTGGCTATGGCTACACCTTC.

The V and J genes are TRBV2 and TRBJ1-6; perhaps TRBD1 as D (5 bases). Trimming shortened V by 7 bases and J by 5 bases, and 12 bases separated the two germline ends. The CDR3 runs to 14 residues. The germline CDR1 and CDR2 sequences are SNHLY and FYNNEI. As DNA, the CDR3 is TGTGCCAGCATGGGGACTATTGATAATTCACCCCTCCACTTT. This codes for CASMGTIDNSPLHF.

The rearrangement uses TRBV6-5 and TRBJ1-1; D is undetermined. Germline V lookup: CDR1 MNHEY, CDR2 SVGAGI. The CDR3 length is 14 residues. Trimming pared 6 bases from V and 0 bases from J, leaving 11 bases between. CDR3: CASRSYGVNTEAFF. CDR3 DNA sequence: TGTGCCAGCAGGAGTTATGGTGTGAACACTGAAGCTTTCTTT.

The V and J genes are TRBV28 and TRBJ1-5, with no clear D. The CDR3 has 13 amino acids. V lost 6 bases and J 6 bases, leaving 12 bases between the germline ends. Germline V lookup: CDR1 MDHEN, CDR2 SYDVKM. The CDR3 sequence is CASRWGGRQPQHF. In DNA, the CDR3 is TGTGCCAGCAGGTGGGGAGGTCGTCAGCCCCAGCATTTT.

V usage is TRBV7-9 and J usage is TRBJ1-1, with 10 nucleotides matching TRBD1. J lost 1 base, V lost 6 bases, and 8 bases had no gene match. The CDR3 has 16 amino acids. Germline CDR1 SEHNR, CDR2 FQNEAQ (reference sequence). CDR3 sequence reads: CASRNWDRGRNTEAFF. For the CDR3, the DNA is TGTGCCAGCAGAAATTGGGACAGGGGAAGGAACACTGAAGCTTTCTTT.

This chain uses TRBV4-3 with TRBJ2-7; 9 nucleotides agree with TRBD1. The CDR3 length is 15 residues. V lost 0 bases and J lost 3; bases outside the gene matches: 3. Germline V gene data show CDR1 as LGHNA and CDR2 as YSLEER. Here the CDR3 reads CASSQETGGIYEQYF. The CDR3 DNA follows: TGCGCCAGCAGCCAAGAGACAGGGGGTATCTACGAGCAGTACTTC.

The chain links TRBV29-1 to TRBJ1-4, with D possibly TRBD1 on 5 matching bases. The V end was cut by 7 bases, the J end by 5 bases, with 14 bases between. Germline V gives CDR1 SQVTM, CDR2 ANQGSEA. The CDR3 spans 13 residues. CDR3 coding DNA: TGCAGCGCGGGGCGGGAGATAAATGAAAAACTGTTTTTT. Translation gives CSAGREINEKLFF.

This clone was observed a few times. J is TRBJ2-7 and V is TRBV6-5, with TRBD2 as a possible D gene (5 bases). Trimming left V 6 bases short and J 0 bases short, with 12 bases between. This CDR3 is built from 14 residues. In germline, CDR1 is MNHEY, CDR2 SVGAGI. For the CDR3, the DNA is TGTGCCAGCAGGAGAGCGGATCCCTCCTACGAGCAGTACTTC. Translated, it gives CASRRADPSYEQYF.

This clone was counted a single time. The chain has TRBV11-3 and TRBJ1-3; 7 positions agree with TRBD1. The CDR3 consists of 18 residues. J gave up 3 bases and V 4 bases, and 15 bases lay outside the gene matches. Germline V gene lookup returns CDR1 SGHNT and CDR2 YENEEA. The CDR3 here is CASSSPWNRGSGGNTIYF. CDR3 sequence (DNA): TGTGCCAGCAGCTCCCCTTGGAACAGGGGTTCGGGTGGAAACACCATATATTTT.

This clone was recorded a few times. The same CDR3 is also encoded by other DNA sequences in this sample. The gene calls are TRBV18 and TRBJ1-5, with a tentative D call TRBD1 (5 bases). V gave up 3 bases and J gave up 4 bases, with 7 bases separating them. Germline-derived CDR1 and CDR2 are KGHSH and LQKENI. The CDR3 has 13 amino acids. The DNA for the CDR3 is TGTGCCAGCTCACCGGGGCCTAATCAGCCCCAGCATTTT. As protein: CASSPGPNQPQHF.

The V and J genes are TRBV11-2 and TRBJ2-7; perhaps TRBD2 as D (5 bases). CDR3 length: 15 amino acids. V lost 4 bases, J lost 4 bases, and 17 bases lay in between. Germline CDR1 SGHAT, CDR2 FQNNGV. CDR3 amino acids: CASSSLRDSRYEQYF. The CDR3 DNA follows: TGTGCCAGCAGCTCCCTTCGGGATAGCCGGTACGAGCAGTACTTC.

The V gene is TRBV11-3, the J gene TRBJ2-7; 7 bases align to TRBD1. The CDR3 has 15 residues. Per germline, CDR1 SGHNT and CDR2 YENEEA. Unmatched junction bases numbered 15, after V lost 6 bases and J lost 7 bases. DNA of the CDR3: TGTGCCAGCAGTCCCGGGACAGCCTTCGCGGAGGAGCAGTACTTC. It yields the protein CASSPGTAFAEEQYF.

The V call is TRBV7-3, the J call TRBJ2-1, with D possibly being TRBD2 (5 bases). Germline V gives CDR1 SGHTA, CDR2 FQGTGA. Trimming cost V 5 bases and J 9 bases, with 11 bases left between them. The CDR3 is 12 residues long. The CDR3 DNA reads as TGTGCCAGCAGCGCCCAAGGAGGTGAGCAGTTCTTC. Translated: CASSAQGGEQFF. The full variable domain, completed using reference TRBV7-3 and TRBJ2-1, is GAGVSQTPSNKVTEKGKYVELRCDPISGHTALYWYRQSLGQGPEFLIYFQGTGAADDSGLPNDRFFAVRPEGSVSTLKIQRTERGDSAVYLCASSAQGGEQFFGPGTRLTVL.

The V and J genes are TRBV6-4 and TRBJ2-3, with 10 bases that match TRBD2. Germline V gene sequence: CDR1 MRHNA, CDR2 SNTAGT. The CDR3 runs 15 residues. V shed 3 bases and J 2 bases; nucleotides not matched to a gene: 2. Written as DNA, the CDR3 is TGTGCCAGCAGTGAAACTAGCGGGAACACAGATACGCAGTATTTT. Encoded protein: CASSETSGNTDTQYF.

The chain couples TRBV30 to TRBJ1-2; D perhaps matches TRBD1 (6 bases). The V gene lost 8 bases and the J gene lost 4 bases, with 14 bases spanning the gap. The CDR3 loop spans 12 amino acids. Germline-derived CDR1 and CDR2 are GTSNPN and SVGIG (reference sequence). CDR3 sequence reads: CAESQGAYGYTF. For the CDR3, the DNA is TGTGCCGAGTCACAGGGAGCCTATGGCTACACCTTC.

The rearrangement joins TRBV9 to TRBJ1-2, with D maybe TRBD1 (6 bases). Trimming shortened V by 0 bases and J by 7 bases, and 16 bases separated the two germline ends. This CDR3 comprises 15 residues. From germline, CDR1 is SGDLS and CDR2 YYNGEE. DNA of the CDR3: TGTGCCAGCAGCGTAGGGTTGGGTACAGGGTTTGGCTACACCTTC. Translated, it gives CASSVGLGTGFGYTF.

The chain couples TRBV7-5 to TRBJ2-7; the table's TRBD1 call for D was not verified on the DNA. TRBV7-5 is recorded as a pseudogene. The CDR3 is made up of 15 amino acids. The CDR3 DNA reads TGTGCCAGAAGCTACCCGACAGGGAGGTCCTACGAGCAGTACTTC. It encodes CARSYPTGRSYEQYF.